This is a list of T cell receptor beta chains from one sample in a study of blood T cell repertoires in COVID-19. Assay used: immunoSEQ multiplex PCR; TCRdb lists only in-frame clones, some missing. Among more than 300,000 clones, approximately 87% were seen once, and the ten largest hold more than 9%. Sequenced: peripheral blood. The receptors here all came from a woman aged 25 to 45 with COVID-19, enrolled during active disease. Both conserved end residues are part of each CDR3. A D gene is named only where the DNA matches it firmly. Clone sizes are given selectively: once, few, many, or a class where the clone is expanded.

clone_size: .; v_call: TRBV29-1; cdr3_length: 14; j_call: TRBJ2-7; d_call: TRBD1; cdr3_aa: CSAAPGTGAYEQYF; cdr3_nt: TGCAGCGCTGCCCCCGGGACAGGAGCCTACGAGCAGTACTTC
clone_size: .; v_call: TRBV27; cdr3_length: 15; j_call: TRBJ2-1; d_call: TRBD2; cdr3_aa: CASSLGLADYNEQFF; cdr3_nt: TGTGCCAGCAGTTTAGGACTAGCGGACTACAATGAGCAGTTCTTC
clone_size: .; v_call: TRBV6-4; cdr3_length: 15; j_call: TRBJ2-1; d_call: .; cdr3_aa: CASSSDGTPYNEQFF; cdr3_nt: TGTGCCAGCAGTAGTGACGGGACTCCCTACAATGAGCAGTTCTTC
clone_size: .; v_call: TRBV19; cdr3_length: 14; j_call: TRBJ2-7; d_call: TRBD2; cdr3_aa: CASSLTSGSYEQYF; cdr3_nt: TGTGCCAGTAGTCTGACTAGCGGGAGTTACGAGCAGTACTTC
clone_size: .; v_call: TRBV18; cdr3_length: 15; j_call: TRBJ2-7; d_call: TRBD1; cdr3_aa: CASSPDRKVTYEQYF; cdr3_nt: TGTGCCAGCTCACCGGACAGGAAGGTCACCTACGAGCAGTACTTC
clone_size: .; v_call: TRBV15; cdr3_length: 13; j_call: TRBJ2-5; d_call: .; cdr3_aa: CATSRDSQETQYF; cdr3_nt: TGTGCCACCAGCAGAGACAGCCAAGAGACCCAGTACTTC
clone_size: .; v_call: TRBV10-3; cdr3_length: 12; j_call: TRBJ1-3; d_call: .; cdr3_aa: CAISANRNTIYF; cdr3_nt: TGTGCCATCAGTGCTAATCGAAACACCATATATTTT
clone_size: .; v_call: TRBV7-7; cdr3_length: 16; j_call: TRBJ2-5; d_call: TRBD1; cdr3_aa: CASSPTRTGAARAQYF; cdr3_nt: TGTGCTAGCAGCCCCACACGGACAGGGGCGGCCAGGGCCCAGTACTTC
clone_size: .; v_call: TRBV7-9; cdr3_length: 14; j_call: TRBJ1-6; d_call: .; cdr3_aa: CASSSETGYSPLHF; cdr3_nt: TGTGCCAGCAGCTCCGAGACAGGTTATTCACCCCTCCACTTT
clone_size: .; v_call: TRBV11-2; cdr3_length: 19; j_call: TRBJ2-7; d_call: TRBD2; cdr3_aa: CASSLAGGLAGAPSYEQYF; cdr3_nt: TGTGCCAGCAGCTTAGCGGGGGGACTAGCGGGAGCCCCCTCCTACGAGCAGTACTTC
clone_size: .; v_call: TRBV7-2; cdr3_length: 13; j_call: TRBJ2-7; d_call: .; cdr3_aa: CASSRELGKEQYF; cdr3_nt: TGTGCCAGCAGCAGGGAACTAGGGAAGGAGCAGTACTTC
clone_size: .; v_call: TRBV28; cdr3_length: 15; j_call: TRBJ1-6; d_call: .; cdr3_aa: CASTLSDRNNSPLHF; cdr3_nt: TGTGCCAGCACCCTAAGCGACAGAAACAATTCACCCCTCCACTTT
clone_size: .; v_call: TRBV7-8; cdr3_length: 18; j_call: TRBJ2-2; d_call: TRBD1; cdr3_aa: CASSPRTGLVSGTGELFF; cdr3_nt: TGTGCCAGCAGCCCCCGGACAGGGCTCGTTTCGGGCACCGGGGAGCTGTTTTTT
clone_size: .; v_call: TRBV5-5; cdr3_length: 15; j_call: TRBJ1-4; d_call: .; cdr3_aa: CASSARQATNEKLFF; cdr3_nt: TGTGCCAGCAGTGCCCGACAGGCCACTAATGAAAAACTGTTTTTT
clone_size: .; v_call: TRBV28; cdr3_length: 15; j_call: TRBJ1-1; d_call: .; cdr3_aa: CASRPPAGGDTEAFF; cdr3_nt: TGTGCCAGCAGACCCCCAGCGGGGGGGGACACTGAAGCTTTCTTT
clone_size: .; v_call: TRBV5-6; cdr3_length: 18; j_call: TRBJ1-1; d_call: TRBD1; cdr3_aa: CASSFDPRKGQANTEAFF; cdr3_nt: TGTGCCAGCAGCTTTGACCCACGAAAAGGACAGGCAAACACTGAAGCTTTCTTT
clone_size: .; v_call: TRBV27; cdr3_length: 15; j_call: TRBJ2-1; d_call: .; cdr3_aa: CASSLHLSSYNEQFF; cdr3_nt: TGTGCCAGCAGTTTGCACTTGAGCTCCTACAATGAGCAGTTCTTC
clone_size: .; v_call: TRBV2; cdr3_length: 12; j_call: TRBJ2-3; d_call: TRBD2; cdr3_aa: CASRGLADTQYF; cdr3_nt: TGTGCCAGCAGGGGACTAGCAGATACGCAGTATTTT
clone_size: .; v_call: TRBV5-1; cdr3_length: 16; j_call: TRBJ2-1; d_call: TRBD2; cdr3_aa: CASSRSGTSGGNEQFF; cdr3_nt: TGCGCCAGCAGTCGCTCCGGGACTAGCGGGGGGAATGAGCAGTTCTTC
clone_size: once; v_call: TRBV6-5; cdr3_length: 11; j_call: TRBJ1-1; d_call: .; cdr3_aa: CASRGGTEAFF; cdr3_nt: TGTGCCAGCAGGGGAGGAACTGAAGCTTTCTTT
clone_size: .; v_call: TRBV6-1; cdr3_length: 16; j_call: TRBJ2-7; d_call: .; cdr3_aa: CASSERSRQSSYEQYF; cdr3_nt: TGTGCCAGCAGTGAAAGGTCGAGGCAGAGCTCCTACGAGCAGTACTTC
clone_size: .; v_call: TRBV6-2/TRBV6-3; cdr3_length: 16; j_call: TRBJ1-5; d_call: .; cdr3_aa: CASSYPGEGPRMTQHF; cdr3_nt: TGTGCCAGCAGCTATCCAGGGGAAGGACCACGTATGACCCAGCATTTT
clone_size: once; v_call: TRBV5-1; cdr3_length: 16; j_call: TRBJ2-7; d_call: .; cdr3_aa: CASSLDLLGRGYEQYF; cdr3_nt: TGCGCCAGCAGCTTGGACCTCCTAGGACGGGGCTACGAGCAGTACTTC
clone_size: .; v_call: TRBV30; cdr3_length: 14; j_call: TRBJ2-3; d_call: TRBD1; cdr3_aa: CAGQTGGRADTQYF; cdr3_nt: TGTGCCGGGCAGACAGGGGGAAGAGCAGATACGCAGTATTTT
clone_size: .; v_call: TRBV7-9; cdr3_length: 17; j_call: TRBJ2-3; d_call: .; cdr3_aa: CASTSELTGVRTDTQYF; cdr3_nt: TGTGCCAGCACCTCCGAGCTGACGGGAGTCCGCACAGATACGCAGTATTTT
clone_size: .; v_call: TRBV11-3; cdr3_length: 12; j_call: TRBJ2-1; d_call: .; cdr3_aa: CASSLDINEQFF; cdr3_nt: TGTGCCAGCAGCTTAGATATCAATGAGCAGTTCTTC
clone_size: .; v_call: TRBV20-1; cdr3_length: 11; j_call: TRBJ2-7; d_call: .; cdr3_aa: CSARQDYEQYF; cdr3_nt: TGCAGTGCTAGACAGGACTACGAGCAGTACTTC
clone_size: many; v_call: TRBV4-2; cdr3_length: 15; j_call: TRBJ2-3; d_call: TRBD1; cdr3_aa: CASSQTQGAADTQYF; cdr3_nt: TGTGCCAGCAGCCAGACACAGGGGGCAGCAGATACGCAGTATTTT
clone_size: .; v_call: TRBV9; cdr3_length: 15; j_call: TRBJ1-1; d_call: .; cdr3_aa: CASSVASAGGTEAFF; cdr3_nt: TGTGCCAGCAGCGTAGCTTCGGCGGGCGGGACTGAAGCTTTCTTT
clone_size: .; v_call: TRBV27; cdr3_length: 14; j_call: TRBJ2-3; d_call: TRBD1; cdr3_aa: CASSWDRETDTQYF; cdr3_nt: TGTGCCAGCAGTTGGGACAGGGAAACAGATACGCAGTATTTT
clone_size: .; v_call: TRBV5-4; cdr3_length: 14; j_call: TRBJ2-1; d_call: .; cdr3_aa: CASSLSRSGGEQFF; cdr3_nt: TGTGCCAGCAGCTTGTCCAGATCTGGCGGTGAGCAGTTCTTC
clone_size: .; v_call: TRBV9; cdr3_length: 15; j_call: TRBJ2-7; d_call: TRBD2; cdr3_aa: CASSAIPGTSYEQYF; cdr3_nt: TGTGCCAGCAGCGCGATCCCAGGGACTAGCTACGAGCAGTACTTC
clone_size: .; v_call: TRBV5-6; cdr3_length: 14; j_call: TRBJ1-1; d_call: .; cdr3_aa: CASGQVDDNTEAFF; cdr3_nt: TGTGCCAGCGGCCAGGTTGATGACAACACTGAAGCTTTCTTT
clone_size: .; v_call: TRBV7-8; cdr3_length: 13; j_call: TRBJ2-3; d_call: TRBD2; cdr3_aa: CATGGRATDTQYF; cdr3_nt: TGTGCCACGGGCGGGAGGGCAACAGATACGCAGTATTTT
clone_size: .; v_call: TRBV6-5; cdr3_length: 13; j_call: TRBJ2-7; d_call: TRBD2; cdr3_aa: CASSPAGGDEQYF; cdr3_nt: TGTGCCAGCAGCCCAGCGGGAGGGGACGAGCAGTACTTC
clone_size: .; v_call: TRBV19; cdr3_length: 19; j_call: TRBJ1-2; d_call: .; cdr3_aa: CARPTVKPVYISRLGGYTF; cdr3_nt: TGTGCCAGACCGACAGTAAAGCCAGTATATATCTCAAGGCTAGGTGGCTACACCTTC
clone_size: .; v_call: TRBV28; cdr3_length: 15; j_call: TRBJ2-7; d_call: .; cdr3_aa: CASSTTQGFVYEQYF; cdr3_nt: TGTGCCAGCAGTACAACGCAGGGGTTTGTCTACGAGCAGTACTTC
clone_size: .; v_call: TRBV27; cdr3_length: 16; j_call: TRBJ2-7; d_call: .; cdr3_aa: CASSPGQQKASYEQYF; cdr3_nt: TGTGCCAGCAGTCCCGGACAGCAAAAGGCATCCTACGAGCAGTACTTC
clone_size: once; v_call: TRBV20-1; cdr3_length: 14; j_call: TRBJ2-2; d_call: .; cdr3_aa: CSASRPIGGGELFF; cdr3_nt: TGCAGTGCTAGTAGACCTATAGGAGGCGGGGAGCTGTTTTTT
clone_size: .; v_call: TRBV9; cdr3_length: 14; j_call: TRBJ2-7; d_call: .; cdr3_aa: CASSTQGLPYEQYF; cdr3_nt: TGTGCCAGCAGCACGCAGGGTCTCCCCTACGAGCAGTACTTC
clone_size: once; v_call: TRBV7-2; cdr3_length: 12; j_call: TRBJ2-4; d_call: .; cdr3_aa: CASSHYRDTPHF; cdr3_nt: TGTGCCAGCAGCCATTACCGGGACACTCCGCACTTC
clone_size: .; v_call: TRBV4-1; cdr3_length: 14; j_call: TRBJ1-1; d_call: TRBD1; cdr3_aa: CASSQDRGFTEAFF; cdr3_nt: TGCGCCAGCAGCCAGGACAGGGGGTTCACTGAAGCTTTCTTT
clone_size: .; v_call: TRBV6-5; cdr3_length: 12; j_call: TRBJ2-7; d_call: .; cdr3_aa: CASGRGSYEQYF; cdr3_nt: TGTGCCAGTGGACGGGGCTCCTACGAGCAGTACTTC
clone_size: .; v_call: TRBV19; cdr3_length: 15; j_call: TRBJ1-5; d_call: .; cdr3_aa: CASIPQSGSSQPQHF; cdr3_nt: TGTGCCAGTATTCCCCAATCGGGGAGCAGTCAGCCCCAGCATTTT
clone_size: .; v_call: TRBV3-1/TRBV3-2; cdr3_length: 20; j_call: TRBJ2-4; d_call: .; cdr3_aa: CASSQVGQVGSGRAKNIQYF; cdr3_nt: TGTGCCAGCAGCCAAGTAGGGCAGGTAGGCTCGGGAAGGGCCAAAAACATTCAGTACTTC
clone_size: .; v_call: TRBV5-1; cdr3_length: 17; j_call: TRBJ2-7; d_call: TRBD2; cdr3_aa: CASSFPVAGGVSYEQYF; cdr3_nt: TGCGCCAGCAGCTTTCCAGTAGCGGGGGGAGTCTCCTACGAGCAGTACTTC
clone_size: .; v_call: TRBV10-2; cdr3_length: 13; j_call: TRBJ2-4; d_call: TRBD2; cdr3_aa: CASSESGSLVQYF; cdr3_nt: TGCGCCAGCAGTGAAAGCGGGAGTCTTGTTCAGTACTTC
clone_size: .; v_call: TRBV20-1; cdr3_length: 14; j_call: TRBJ2-7; d_call: TRBD2; cdr3_aa: CSASRTSGAYEQYF; cdr3_nt: TGCAGTGCAAGTCGGACTAGCGGGGCCTACGAGCAGTACTTC
clone_size: .; v_call: TRBV5-6; cdr3_length: 15; j_call: TRBJ2-7; d_call: TRBD2; cdr3_aa: CASSRGGTTYYEQYF; cdr3_nt: TGTGCCAGCAGCCGGGGGGGCACAACCTACTACGAGCAGTACTTC
clone_size: .; v_call: TRBV5-8; cdr3_length: 14; j_call: TRBJ1-1; d_call: .; cdr3_aa: CASSLGGNSAEAFF; cdr3_nt: TGTGCCAGCAGCTTGGGCGGTAATAGCGCTGAAGCTTTCTTT
clone_size: .; v_call: TRBV6-4; cdr3_length: 15; j_call: TRBJ1-5; d_call: TRBD1; cdr3_aa: CASTVDRVSNQPQHF; cdr3_nt: TGTGCCAGCACCGTGGACAGGGTTAGCAATCAGCCCCAGCATTTT
clone_size: once; v_call: TRBV4-2; cdr3_length: 14; j_call: TRBJ2-7; d_call: .; cdr3_aa: CASSQERELYEQYF; cdr3_nt: TGTGCCAGCAGCCAAGAACGGGAGCTCTACGAGCAGTACTTC
clone_size: .; v_call: TRBV6-1; cdr3_length: 15; j_call: TRBJ2-3; d_call: TRBD2; cdr3_aa: CASSETIAGGDTQYF; cdr3_nt: TGTGCCAGCAGTGAAACTATAGCGGGAGGTGATACGCAGTATTTT
clone_size: .; v_call: TRBV29-1; cdr3_length: 15; j_call: TRBJ2-2; d_call: .; cdr3_aa: CSVEVDIPNTGELFF; cdr3_nt: TGCAGCGTTGAGGTGGACATACCGAACACCGGGGAGCTGTTTTTT
clone_size: .; v_call: TRBV9; cdr3_length: 13; j_call: TRBJ2-3; d_call: .; cdr3_aa: CASSVSSTDTQYF; cdr3_nt: TGTGCCAGCAGCGTAAGCAGCACAGATACGCAGTATTTT
clone_size: once; v_call: TRBV28; cdr3_length: 13; j_call: TRBJ1-5; d_call: TRBD1; cdr3_aa: CASTAAGGQPQHF; cdr3_nt: TGTGCCAGCACTGCCGCAGGGGGACAGCCCCAGCATTTT
clone_size: .; v_call: TRBV5-8; cdr3_length: 17; j_call: TRBJ2-2; d_call: .; cdr3_aa: CASATDTTKGGTGELFF; cdr3_nt: TGTGCCAGCGCTACGGACACGACCAAGGGCGGCACCGGGGAGCTGTTTTTT
clone_size: .; v_call: TRBV2; cdr3_length: 15; j_call: TRBJ2-2; d_call: .; cdr3_aa: CASRYASRDTGELFF; cdr3_nt: TGTGCCAGCAGATATGCAAGCAGGGACACCGGGGAGCTGTTTTTT